This TCR beta chain was identified during a study of shared clonotypes between healthy human individuals. Clones were sequenced by immunoSEQ multiplex PCR, and TCRdb holds only the in-frame ones, with some missing. The sample lists 2 million to 3 million clones; roughly 92% were seen once. Germline V CDR1 and CDR2: SGHNT, YYREEE (reference sequence). The CDR3 contains 12 residues. Between the trimmed V and J ends, which lost 6 bases and 7 bases, there was a span of 11 bases. The rearrangement joins TRBV5-4 to TRBJ2-1, with D hard to call. This TCR derives from a man between 18 and 29 years old in good health. Sequencing was done on a sample of naive CD4+ T cells sorted from blood. Subset indicated: CD45RA+ positively selected. The CDR3 loop reads CASKTSGNEQFF. The CDR3 DNA follows: TGTGCCAGCAAAACAAGTGGTAATGAGCAGTTCTTC.